These T cell receptor beta chains were read from a single sample in a study of beta chain features in type 1 diabetes. Produced via immunoSEQ multiplex PCR; TCRdb's table is partial and in-frame only. The data contain more than 110,000 clones, less than 9% of them seen just once; the ten biggest clones take up more than 1.1%. The source material was central memory CD4+ T cells from blood. These receptors came from a woman between 25 and 40 years old in good health. CDR3s include the opening cysteine and the closing phenylalanine or tryptophan. Each record gives: J gene, CDR3 length, V gene, CDR3 protein.

j_gene: TRBJ2-3; len: 14; v_gene: TRBV11-3; CDR3aa: CASSLETSTDTQYF
j_gene: TRBJ2-1; len: 13; v_gene: TRBV11-2; CDR3aa: CASSLRDSNEQFF
j_gene: TRBJ2-7; len: 13; v_gene: TRBV30; CDR3aa: CAWSRGQGTEQYF
j_gene: TRBJ2-7; len: 12; v_gene: TRBV28; CDR3aa: CASSFHTYEQYF
j_gene: TRBJ1-5; len: 16; v_gene: TRBV6-6; CDR3aa: CASSTTRTDINQPQHF
j_gene: TRBJ2-7; len: 13; v_gene: TRBV18; CDR3aa: CASSPGTNDEQYF
j_gene: TRBJ2-1; len: 17; v_gene: TRBV10-3; CDR3aa: CAISERATSGRSNEQFF
j_gene: TRBJ2-1; len: 15; v_gene: TRBV28; CDR3aa: CASNRYGAIYNEQFF
j_gene: TRBJ2-2; len: 14; v_gene: TRBV7-7; CDR3aa: CASSPQGGTGELFF
j_gene: TRBJ2-4; len: 13; v_gene: TRBV7-9; CDR3aa: CASSLLQGNIQYF
j_gene: TRBJ2-5; len: 15; v_gene: TRBV14; CDR3aa: CASSATGKAQETQYF
j_gene: TRBJ2-3; len: 14; v_gene: TRBV27; CDR3aa: CASSFAGTTDTQYF
j_gene: TRBJ2-2; len: 14; v_gene: TRBV5-1; CDR3aa: CASSYNRNPGELFF
j_gene: TRBJ2-2; len: 17; v_gene: TRBV7-6; CDR3aa: CASSLMTGNMNTGELFF
j_gene: TRBJ1-1; len: 14; v_gene: TRBV5-4; CDR3aa: CASSYRDMNTEAFF
j_gene: TRBJ2-4; len: 14; v_gene: TRBV4-3; CDR3aa: CASSLSGFNDIQYF
j_gene: TRBJ2-7; len: 17; v_gene: TRBV7-9; CDR3aa: CASSLDATGRGGYEQYF
j_gene: TRBJ2-7; len: 15; v_gene: TRBV4-3; CDR3aa: CASSQDLGGYYEQYF
j_gene: TRBJ2-7; len: 16; v_gene: TRBV28; CDR3aa: CASGSNPGQGNYEQYF
j_gene: TRBJ2-6; len: 18; v_gene: TRBV28; CDR3aa: CASSSYIGGLSGANVLTF
j_gene: TRBJ2-3; len: 22; v_gene: TRBV7-3; CDR3aa: CASRGRWGPGNRDRPSTDTQYF